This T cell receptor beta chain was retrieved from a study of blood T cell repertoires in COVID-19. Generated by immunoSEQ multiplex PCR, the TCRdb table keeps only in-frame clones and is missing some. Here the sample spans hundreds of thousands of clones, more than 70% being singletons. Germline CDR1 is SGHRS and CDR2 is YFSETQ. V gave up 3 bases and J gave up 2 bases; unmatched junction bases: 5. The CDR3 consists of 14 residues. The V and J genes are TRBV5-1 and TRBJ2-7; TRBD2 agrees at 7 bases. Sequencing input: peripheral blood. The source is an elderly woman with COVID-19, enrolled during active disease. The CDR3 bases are TGCGCCAGCAGCTCGGATGGGGGGGCCTACGAGCAGTACTTC. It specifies CASSSDGGAYEQYF.